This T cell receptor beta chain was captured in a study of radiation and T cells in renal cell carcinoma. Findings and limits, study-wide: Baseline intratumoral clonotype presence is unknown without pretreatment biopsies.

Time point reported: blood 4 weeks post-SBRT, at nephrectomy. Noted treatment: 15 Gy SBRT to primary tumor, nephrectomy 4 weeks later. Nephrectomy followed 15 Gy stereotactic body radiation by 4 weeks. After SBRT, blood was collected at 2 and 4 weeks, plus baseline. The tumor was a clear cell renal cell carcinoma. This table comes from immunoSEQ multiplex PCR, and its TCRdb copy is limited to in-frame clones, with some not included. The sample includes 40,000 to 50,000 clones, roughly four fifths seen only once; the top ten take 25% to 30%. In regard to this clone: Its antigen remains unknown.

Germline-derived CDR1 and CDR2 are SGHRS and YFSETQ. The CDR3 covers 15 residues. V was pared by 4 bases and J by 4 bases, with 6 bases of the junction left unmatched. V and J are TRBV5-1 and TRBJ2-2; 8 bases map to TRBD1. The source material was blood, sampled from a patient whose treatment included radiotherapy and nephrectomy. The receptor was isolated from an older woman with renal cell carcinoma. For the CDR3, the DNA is TGCGCCAGCAGCGCCGGACAGGGCCCCACCGGGGAGCTGTTTTTT. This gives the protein CASSAGQGPTGELFF.